This TCR beta chain came from a study of T cells in Graves' hyperthyroidism and ophthalmopathy. The length of the CDR3 is 12 residues. V lost 5 bases to trimming and J lost 3 bases, with 7 bases between them. The germline gives CDR1 MGHDK, CDR2 SYGVNS. Note on this clonotype: What it recognizes is unknown.

Reasons for excluding patients were uncontrolled infection, other autoimmune disease, pregnancy or lactation. Diagnoses rested on clinical symptoms, serum thyroxine and TRAb, thyroid ultrasound and orbital computed tomography. A roughly 9.7 ml volume of fresh peripheral blood provided the PBMCs. Whole-study results and caveats: Blood also showed most of the thyroid clonotypes that were expanded above 0.001.

TCR beta CDR3 regions were amplified from RNA. The HTBI set primed first-round TCR CDR3 RT-PCR. TCRdb re-called the multiplex PCR reads with MiXCR, one entry per CDR3 protein. The sample holds a few hundred thousand distinct CDR3 sequences, 15% to 17% seen once. The sequence derives from a woman under 40 with Graves' hyperthyroidism. The chain recombines TRBV25-1 with TRBJ1-1; D gene unclear. Source material: blood. In DNA form, the CDR3 reads TGTGCCAGCAGTAGAAGATACACTGAAGCTTTCTTT. This codes for CASSRRYTEAFF.